The T cell receptor (beta chain) under discussion was sequenced for a study of cytomegalovirus exposure and HLA in healthy donors. Whole-study context: Out of roughly 200 million T cells, an earlier analysis found fewer than 140 million unique TCR beta sequences in total. Findings and caveats of the study: The study labeled under 200 TCR beta chains cytomegalovirus-associated. Among donors in an Asian-associated ancestry cluster, a later analysis reportedly found fewer N-insertions than the approximately 670-donor mean.

On this clone itself: What it binds is unknown.

The PCR had 60 Vbeta and 13 Jbeta primers. The data were produced by immunoSEQ multiplex PCR, yet TCRdb's version contains in-frame clones alone and is incomplete. This sample yields about 120,000 clones, of which approximately 80% are seen a single time; approximately 5% belongs to the top ten. V dropped 4 bases and J dropped 4; count of bases not matched to a gene: 10. CDR1 MNHEY and CDR2 SVGAGI come from the germline V gene. The CDR3 sequence is 16 residues long. This clonotype originated in a man aged 50 to 60 in good health and CMV-seropositive. This chain connects TRBV6-5 to TRBJ2-4, with 7 bases matching TRBD2. The sequenced material came from PBMCs. As DNA, the CDR3 is TGTGCCAGCAGTTGGAGCGGGACCTTAGCTAAAAACATTCAGTACTTC. It specifies CASSWSGTLAKNIQYF.